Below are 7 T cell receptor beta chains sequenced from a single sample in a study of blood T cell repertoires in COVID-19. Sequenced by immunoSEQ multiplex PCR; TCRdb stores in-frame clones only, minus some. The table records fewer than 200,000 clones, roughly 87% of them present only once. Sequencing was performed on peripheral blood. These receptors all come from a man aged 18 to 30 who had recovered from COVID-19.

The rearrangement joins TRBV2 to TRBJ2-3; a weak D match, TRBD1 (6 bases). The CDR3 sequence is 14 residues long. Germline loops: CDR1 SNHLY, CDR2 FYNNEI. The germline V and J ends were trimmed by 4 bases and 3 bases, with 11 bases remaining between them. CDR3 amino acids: CASSAAGVTDTQYF. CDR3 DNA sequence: TGTGCCAGCAGTGCGGCAGGGGTGACAGATACGCAGTATTTT.

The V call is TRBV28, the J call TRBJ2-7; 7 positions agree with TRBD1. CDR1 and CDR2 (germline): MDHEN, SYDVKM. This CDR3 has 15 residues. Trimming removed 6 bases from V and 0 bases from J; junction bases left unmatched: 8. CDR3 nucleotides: TGTGCCAGCAGAACCCCCGACAGGGCCTCCTACGAGCAGTACTTC. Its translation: CASRTPDRASYEQYF.

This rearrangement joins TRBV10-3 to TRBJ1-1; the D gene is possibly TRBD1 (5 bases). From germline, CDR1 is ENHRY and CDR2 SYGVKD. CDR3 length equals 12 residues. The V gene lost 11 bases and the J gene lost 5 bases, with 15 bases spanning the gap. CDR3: CALGGGGTEAFF. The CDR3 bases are TGTGCCCTCGGGGGGGGAGGGACTGAAGCTTTCTTT.

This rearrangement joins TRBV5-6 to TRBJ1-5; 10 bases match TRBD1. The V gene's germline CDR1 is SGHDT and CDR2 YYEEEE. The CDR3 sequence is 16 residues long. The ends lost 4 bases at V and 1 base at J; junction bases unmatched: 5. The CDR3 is CASSLGDRGSNQPQHF. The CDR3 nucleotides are TGTGCCAGCAGCCTCGGGGACAGGGGCAGCAATCAGCCCCAGCATTTT. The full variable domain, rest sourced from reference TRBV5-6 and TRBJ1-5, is DAGVTQSPTHLIKTRGQQVTLRCSPKSGHDTVSWYQQALGQGPQFIFQYYEEEERQRGNFPDRFSGHQFPNYSSELNVNALLLGDSALYLCASSLGDRGSNQPQHFGDGTRLSIL.

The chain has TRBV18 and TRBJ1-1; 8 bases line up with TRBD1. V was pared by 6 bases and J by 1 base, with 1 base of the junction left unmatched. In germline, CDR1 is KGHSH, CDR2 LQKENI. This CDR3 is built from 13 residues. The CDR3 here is CASSTGENTEAFF. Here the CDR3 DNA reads TGTGCCAGCTCGACAGGGGAGAACACTGAAGCTTTCTTT.

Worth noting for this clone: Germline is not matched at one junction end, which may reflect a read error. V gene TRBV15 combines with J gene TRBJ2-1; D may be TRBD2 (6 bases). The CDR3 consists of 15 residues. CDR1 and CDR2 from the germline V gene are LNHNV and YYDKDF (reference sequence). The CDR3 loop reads CVTSRDSSGGNEQFF. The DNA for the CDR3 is TGTGTCACCAGCAGAGACAGCTCCGGGGGCAATGAGCAGTTCTTC.

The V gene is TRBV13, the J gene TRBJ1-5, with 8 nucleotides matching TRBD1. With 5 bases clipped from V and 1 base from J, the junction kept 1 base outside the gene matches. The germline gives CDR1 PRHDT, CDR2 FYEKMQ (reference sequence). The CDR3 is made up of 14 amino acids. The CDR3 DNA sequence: TGTGCCAGCAGCCGACAGGGGAGCAATCAGCCCCAGCATTTT. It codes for CASSRQGSNQPQHF.